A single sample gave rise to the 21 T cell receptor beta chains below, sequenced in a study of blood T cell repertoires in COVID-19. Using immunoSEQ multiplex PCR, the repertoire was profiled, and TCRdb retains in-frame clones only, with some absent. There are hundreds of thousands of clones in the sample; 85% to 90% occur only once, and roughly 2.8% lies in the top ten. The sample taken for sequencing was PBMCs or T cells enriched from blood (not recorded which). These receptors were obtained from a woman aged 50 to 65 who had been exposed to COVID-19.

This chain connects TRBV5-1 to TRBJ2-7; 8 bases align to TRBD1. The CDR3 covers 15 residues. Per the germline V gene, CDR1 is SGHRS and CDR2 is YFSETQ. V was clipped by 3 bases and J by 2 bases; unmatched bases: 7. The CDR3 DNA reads TGCGCCAGCAGCTCAACCGGACAGGGAACCTACGAGCAGTACTTC. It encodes CASSSTGQGTYEQYF.

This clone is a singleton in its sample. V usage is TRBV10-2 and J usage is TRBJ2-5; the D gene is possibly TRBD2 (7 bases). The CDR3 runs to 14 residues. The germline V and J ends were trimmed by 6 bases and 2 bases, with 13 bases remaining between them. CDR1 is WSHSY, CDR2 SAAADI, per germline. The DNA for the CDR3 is TGCGCCAGCAGACAGGGAGGGGGGCAAGAGACCCAGTACTTC. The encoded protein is CASRQGGGQETQYF.

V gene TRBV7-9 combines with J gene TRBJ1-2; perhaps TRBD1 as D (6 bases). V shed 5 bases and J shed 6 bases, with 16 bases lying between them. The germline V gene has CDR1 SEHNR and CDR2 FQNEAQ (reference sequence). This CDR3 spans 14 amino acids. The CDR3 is CASSPQGGVNGYTF. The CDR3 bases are TGTGCCAGCAGCCCCCAAGGGGGAGTGAATGGCTACACCTTC.

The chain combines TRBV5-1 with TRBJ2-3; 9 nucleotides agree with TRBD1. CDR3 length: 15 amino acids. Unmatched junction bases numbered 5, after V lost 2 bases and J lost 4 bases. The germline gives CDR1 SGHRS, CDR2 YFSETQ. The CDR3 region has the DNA TGCGCCAGCAGCTTAGGACAGGGGTTCTCAGATACGCAGTATTTT. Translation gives CASSLGQGFSDTQYF.

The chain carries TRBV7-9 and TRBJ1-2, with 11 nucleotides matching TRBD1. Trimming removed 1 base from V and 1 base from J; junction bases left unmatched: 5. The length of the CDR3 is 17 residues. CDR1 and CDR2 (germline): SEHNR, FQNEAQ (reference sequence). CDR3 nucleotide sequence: TGTGCCAGCAGCTTAGGTGGACAGGGGGCCTTTAACTATGGCTACACCTTC. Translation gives CASSLGGQGAFNYGYTF.

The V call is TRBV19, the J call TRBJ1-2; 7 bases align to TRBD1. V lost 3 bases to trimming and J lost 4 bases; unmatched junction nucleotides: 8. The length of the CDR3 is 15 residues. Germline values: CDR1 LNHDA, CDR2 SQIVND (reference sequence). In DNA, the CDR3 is TGTGCCAGTAGTATGGACCCGGGACAGCTCTATGGCTACACCTTC. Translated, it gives CASSMDPGQLYGYTF.

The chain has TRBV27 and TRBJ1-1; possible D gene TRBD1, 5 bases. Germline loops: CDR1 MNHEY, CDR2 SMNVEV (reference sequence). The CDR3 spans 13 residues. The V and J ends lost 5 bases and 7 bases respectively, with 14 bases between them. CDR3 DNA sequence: TGTGCCAGCAGTCCTAATACAGGCCATGAAGCTTTCTTT. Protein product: CASSPNTGHEAFF.

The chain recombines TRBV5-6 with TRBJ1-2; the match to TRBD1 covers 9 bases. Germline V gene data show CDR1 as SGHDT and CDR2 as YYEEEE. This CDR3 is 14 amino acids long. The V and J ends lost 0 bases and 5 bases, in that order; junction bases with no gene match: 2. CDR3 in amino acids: CASSLGDRAYGYTF. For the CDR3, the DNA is TGTGCCAGCAGCTTGGGGGACAGGGCATATGGCTACACCTTC.

This chain's CDR3 is CASSFEGLAGGPRYF. In DNA, the CDR3 is TGTGCCAGCAGCTTTGAGGGACTAGCGGGGGGGCCGAGGTACTTC. V is TRBV7-9 and J is TRBJ2-4, with 16 bases identical to TRBD2. CDR3 size: 15 residues. With V trimmed by 3 bases and J by 15 bases, 8 bases remained unmatched. Germline V gene sequence: CDR1 SEHNR, CDR2 FQNEAQ (reference sequence).

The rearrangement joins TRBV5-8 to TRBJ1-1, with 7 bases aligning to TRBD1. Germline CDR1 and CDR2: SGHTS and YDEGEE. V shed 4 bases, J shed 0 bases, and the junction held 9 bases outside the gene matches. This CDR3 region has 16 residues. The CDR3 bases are TGTGCCAGCAGCGTCGCCGGGACAGTCATGAACACTGAAGCTTTCTTT. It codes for CASSVAGTVMNTEAFF.

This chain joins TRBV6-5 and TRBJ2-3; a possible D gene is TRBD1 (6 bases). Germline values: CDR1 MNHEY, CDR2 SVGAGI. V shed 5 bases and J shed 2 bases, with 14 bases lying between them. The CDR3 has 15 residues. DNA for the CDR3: TGTGCCAGCAGTCAACAGGGTTCTTCCACAGATACGCAGTATTTT. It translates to CASSQQGSSTDTQYF.

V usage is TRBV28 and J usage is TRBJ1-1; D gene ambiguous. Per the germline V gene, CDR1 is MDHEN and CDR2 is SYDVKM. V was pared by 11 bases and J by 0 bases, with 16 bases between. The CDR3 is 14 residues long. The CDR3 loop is CASEAPALNTEAFF. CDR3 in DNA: TGTGCCTCAGAAGCGCCAGCACTGAACACTGAAGCTTTCTTT.

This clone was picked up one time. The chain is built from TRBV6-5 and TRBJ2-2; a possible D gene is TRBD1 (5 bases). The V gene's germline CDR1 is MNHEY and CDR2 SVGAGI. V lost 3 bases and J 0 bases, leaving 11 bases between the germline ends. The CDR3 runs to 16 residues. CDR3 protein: CASSYFSGTNTGELFF. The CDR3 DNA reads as TGTGCCAGCAGTTATTTTTCAGGGACGAACACCGGGGAGCTGTTTTTT.

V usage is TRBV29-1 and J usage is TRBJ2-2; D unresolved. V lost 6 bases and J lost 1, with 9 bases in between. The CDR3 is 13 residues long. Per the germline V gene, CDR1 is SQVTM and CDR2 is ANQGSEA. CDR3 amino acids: CSVDRQNTGELFF. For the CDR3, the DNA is TGCAGCGTAGACCGACAGAACACCGGGGAGCTGTTTTTT.

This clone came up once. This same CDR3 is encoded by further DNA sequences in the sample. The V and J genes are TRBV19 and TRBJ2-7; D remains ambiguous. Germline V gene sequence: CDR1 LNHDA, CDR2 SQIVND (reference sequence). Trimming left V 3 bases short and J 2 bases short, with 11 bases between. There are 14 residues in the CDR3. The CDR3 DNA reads TGTGCCAGTAGTATTGATTCAGGCACCTACGAGCAGTACTTC. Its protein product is CASSIDSGTYEQYF. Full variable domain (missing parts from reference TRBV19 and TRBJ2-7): DGGITQSPKYLFRKEGQNVTLSCEQNLNHDAMYWYRQDPGQGLRLIYYSQIVNDFQKGDIAEGYSVSREKKESFPLTVTSAQKNPTAFYLCASSIDSGTYEQYFGPGTRLTVT.

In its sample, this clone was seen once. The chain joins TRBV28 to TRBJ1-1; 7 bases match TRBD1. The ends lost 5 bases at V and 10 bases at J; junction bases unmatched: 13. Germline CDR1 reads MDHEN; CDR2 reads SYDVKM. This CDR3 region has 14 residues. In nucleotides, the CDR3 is TGTGCCAGCAGTCACCAAAACAGGGGCCCGGGAGCTTTCTTT. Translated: CASSHQNRGPGAFF.

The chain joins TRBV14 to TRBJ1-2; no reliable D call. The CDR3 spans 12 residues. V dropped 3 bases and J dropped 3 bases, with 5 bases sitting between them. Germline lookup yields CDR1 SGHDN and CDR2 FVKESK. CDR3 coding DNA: TGTGCCAGCAGCCAGGGCTACTATGGCTACACCTTC. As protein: CASSQGYYGYTF.

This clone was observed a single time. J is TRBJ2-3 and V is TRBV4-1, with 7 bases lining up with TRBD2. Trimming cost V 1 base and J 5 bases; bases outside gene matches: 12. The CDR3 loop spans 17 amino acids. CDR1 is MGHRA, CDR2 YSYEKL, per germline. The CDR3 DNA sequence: TGCGCCAGCAGCCAAGTTGGGGTAAAGCGGGACGGAGATACGCAGTATTTT. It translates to CASSQVGVKRDGDTQYF.

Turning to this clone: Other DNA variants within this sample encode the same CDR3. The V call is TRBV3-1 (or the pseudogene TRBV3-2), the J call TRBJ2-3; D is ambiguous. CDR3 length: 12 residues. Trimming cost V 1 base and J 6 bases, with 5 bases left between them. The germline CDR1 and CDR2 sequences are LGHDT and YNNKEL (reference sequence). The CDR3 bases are TGTGCCAGCAGCCAAGTTTCTGATACGCAGTATTTT. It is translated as CASSQVSDTQYF.

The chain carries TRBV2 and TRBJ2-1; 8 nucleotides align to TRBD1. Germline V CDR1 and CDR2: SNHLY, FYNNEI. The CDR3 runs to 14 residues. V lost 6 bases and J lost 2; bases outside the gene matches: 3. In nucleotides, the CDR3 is TGTGCCAGCAGCGGACAGGGTGCCTACAATGAGCAGTTCTTC. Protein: CASSGQGAYNEQFF.

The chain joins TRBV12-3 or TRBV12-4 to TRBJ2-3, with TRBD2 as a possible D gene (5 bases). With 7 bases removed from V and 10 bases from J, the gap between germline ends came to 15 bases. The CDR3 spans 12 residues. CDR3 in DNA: TGTGCCAGCATCGAAAGTGGCGGGTCGCAGTATTTT. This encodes CASIESGGSQYF.